A single sample gave rise to the 24 T cell receptor beta chains below, sequenced in a study of shared clonotypes between healthy human individuals. Selected positively for CCR7 and CD45RO-negative, naive CD8 cells excluded terminally differentiated effector memory CD45RA+ cells. Clones were sequenced by immunoSEQ multiplex PCR, and TCRdb holds only the in-frame ones, with some missing. The sample has about 2,100,000 clones; around 93% are singletons. Sequenced input: naive CD8+ T cells from PBMCs. The source of these receptors is a man in his late teens or twenties in good health. Some clones in this sample may be carry-over from other donors' samples.

This clone was seen once. The chain employs TRBV15 and TRBJ2-1; tentatively, D is TRBD1 (5 bases). Germline CDR1 is LNHNV and CDR2 is YYDKDF (reference sequence). The germline V and J ends were trimmed by 7 bases and 5 bases, with 6 bases remaining between them. The CDR3 is made up of 11 amino acids. This chain's CDR3 is CATKGNNEQFF. In DNA form, the CDR3 reads TGTGCCACCAAGGGGAACAATGAGCAGTTCTTC.

The J gene is TRBJ2-3, the V gene TRBV11-2; no clear D. The CDR3 spans 13 residues. V lost 5 bases and J 4 bases, leaving 10 bases between the germline ends. Germline V CDR1 and CDR2: SGHAT, FQNNGV. In DNA form, the CDR3 reads TGTGCCAGCAGCCTTAGGTCGGCAGATACGCAGTATTTT. It specifies CASSLRSADTQYF.

V and J are TRBV19 and TRBJ2-3; 10 nucleotides agree with TRBD2. The CDR3 contains 14 residues. CDR1 LNHDA and CDR2 SQIVND come from the germline V gene (reference sequence). J was trimmed by 14 bases and V by 4 bases; bases with no gene match: 12. In DNA, the CDR3 is TGTGCCAGTAGTAACCGAGGACTAGCGGAGAATAGGTATTTT. Encoded protein: CASSNRGLAENRYF. Together with reference TRBV19 and TRBJ2-3, the CDR3 gives the full variable domain: DGGITQSPKYLFRKEGQNVTLSCEQNLNHDAMYWYRQDPGQGLRLIYYSQIVNDFQKGDIAEGYSVSREKKESFPLTVTSAQKNPTAFYLCASSNRGLAENRYFGPGTRLTVL.

The CDR3 nucleotides are TGTGCCAGCAGTCCCCGGGCCGGCTCCTACGAGCAGTACTTC. It codes for CASSPRAGSYEQYF. The J gene is TRBJ2-7, the V gene TRBV28; D not certain. Trimming cost V 5 bases and J 0 bases, with 11 bases left between them. CDR1 is MDHEN, CDR2 SYDVKM, per germline. The CDR3 has 14 residues.

CDR3 nucleotide sequence: TGTGCCAGTATGGCCAGGGGTAACACTGAAGCTTTCTTT. It yields the protein CASMARGNTEAFF. The chain couples TRBV19 to TRBJ1-1; weak D call: TRBD1 (6 bases). The germline CDR1 and CDR2 sequences are LNHDA and SQIVND (reference sequence). The CDR3 is made up of 13 amino acids. Deletions cut 7 bases from V and 2 bases from J, with 11 bases between.

The chain recombines TRBV7-9 with TRBJ1-1; D remains unclear. V was cut by 4 bases and J by 1 base, with 13 bases left in between. The germline gives CDR1 SEHNR, CDR2 FQNEAQ (reference sequence). This CDR3 region has 15 residues. The CDR3 is CASSYILSANTEAFF. DNA for the CDR3: TGTGCCAGCAGCTATATCCTTTCAGCGAACACTGAAGCTTTCTTT.

The CDR3 coding sequence is TGTGCCAGCAGCCCCCTCTCCTGGGAGAACACTGAAGCTTTCTTT. As protein: CASSPLSWENTEAFF. The chain has TRBV7-2 and TRBJ1-1; D ambiguous. CDR1 is SGHTA and CDR2 is FQGNSA in the germline V gene. V dropped 5 bases and J dropped 1 base, with 14 bases sitting between them. The CDR3 is 15 amino acids.

The chain is built from TRBV19 and TRBJ1-6; D unclear. CDR1 and CDR2 (germline): LNHDA, SQIVND (reference sequence). Trimming removed 5 bases from V and 17 bases from J, with 25 bases in between. The CDR3 sequence is 15 residues long. In DNA form, the CDR3 reads TGTGCCAGTAGTTTGGCGGCTGGGTCTGTGGGGTTGATCCACTTT. Protein: CASSLAAGSVGLIHF.

The J gene is TRBJ2-1, the V gene TRBV7-9; the match to TRBD2 covers 9 bases. The V segment lost 5 bases and the J segment 16 bases; nucleotides outside the gene matches: 6. This CDR3 comprises 11 residues. Germline lookup yields CDR1 SEHNR and CDR2 FQNEAQ (reference sequence). The CDR3 loop is CASSPPGLAFF. Written as DNA, the CDR3 is TGTGCCAGCAGCCCGCCGGGACTAGCCTTCTTC.

The chain has TRBV28 and TRBJ2-5; 9 bases line up with TRBD1. Trimming took 6 bases from V and 5 from J; bases not matched to a gene: 7. Germline V gene lookup returns CDR1 MDHEN and CDR2 SYDVKM. The CDR3 extends over 14 amino acids. The CDR3 region is CASSQTGGDETQYF. CDR3 nucleotide sequence: TGTGCCAGCAGCCAAACAGGGGGCGATGAGACCCAGTACTTC.

CDR3 sequence (DNA): TGTGCCAGCAGCCCGAGACTAGCGGAGGATACAGATACGCAGTATTTT. As protein: CASSPRLAEDTDTQYF. The rearrangement uses TRBV7-9 and TRBJ2-3, with TRBD2 matching over 9 bases. Looked up from germline, CDR1 is SEHNR and CDR2 is FQNEAQ (reference sequence). The CDR3 has 16 amino acids. Trimming removed 5 bases from V and 3 bases from J; junction bases left unmatched: 9.

The chain employs TRBV13 and TRBJ2-5, with 9 nucleotides matching TRBD2. This CDR3 is built from 16 residues. V shed 3 bases and J 1 base; nucleotides not matched to a gene: 6. Germline CDR1 is PRHDT and CDR2 is FYEKMQ (reference sequence). CDR3 amino acids: CASSLRLAEAQETQYF. The DNA of the CDR3 is TGTGCCAGCAGCTTGAGACTAGCGGAAGCCCAAGAGACCCAGTACTTC.

The chain employs TRBV15 and TRBJ2-1, with TRBD2 matching 14 bases. CDR3 length: 17 amino acids. The germline V gene encodes CDR1 LNHNV and CDR2 YYDKDF (reference sequence). Trimming at V came to 0 bases and at J to 10 bases, leaving 8 bases not matched to a gene. The CDR3 region is CATSREPGTSGGPEQFF. The DNA of the CDR3 is TGTGCCACCAGCAGAGAGCCTGGGACTAGCGGGGGCCCGGAGCAGTTCTTC. The full variable domain, completed using reference TRBV15 and TRBJ2-1, is DAMVIQNPRYQVTQFGKPVTLSCSQTLNHNVMYWYQQKSSQAPKLLFHYYDKDFNNEADTPDNFQSRRPNTSFCFLDIRSPGLGDTAMYLCATSREPGTSGGPEQFFGPGTRLTVL.

The chain joins TRBV29-1 to TRBJ2-1; the D gene could be TRBD1 or TRBD2 (6 bases each). Germline CDR1 SQVTM, CDR2 ANQGSEA. V lost 5 bases and J lost 9, with 14 bases in between. This CDR3 contains 12 residues. CDR3 loop: CSVRGQSGEQFF. CDR3 DNA sequence: TGCAGCGTTCGGGGGCAGTCGGGTGAGCAGTTCTTC.

The V gene is TRBV9, the J gene TRBJ2-3, with TRBD2 matching over 12 bases. Germline trimming cut 4 bases from V and 3 bases from J; bases unmatched to any gene: 9. The CDR3 consists of 17 residues. The germline V gene encodes CDR1 SGDLS and CDR2 YYNGEE. The CDR3 is CASSPRLAGVVTDTQYF. The CDR3 DNA is TGTGCCAGCAGCCCACGACTAGCGGGAGTGGTAACAGATACGCAGTATTTT.

The chain recombines TRBV4-1 with TRBJ1-1; D not resolved. Germline loops: CDR1 MGHRA, CDR2 YSYEKL. Trimming left V 4 bases short and J 0 bases short, with 15 bases between. CDR3 size: 16 residues. In nucleotides, the CDR3 is TGCGCCAGCAGCCTCAGGACTCCGACTATGAACACTGAAGCTTTCTTT. This sequence encodes CASSLRTPTMNTEAFF.

The chain has TRBV4-1 and TRBJ2-5; 8 bases match TRBD1. V dropped 0 bases and J dropped 5; count of bases not matched to a gene: 8. There are 16 residues in the CDR3. The germline gives CDR1 MGHRA, CDR2 YSYEKL. The CDR3 bases are TGCGCCAGCAGCCAAGACGAGTCAGGGGGCAGGGAGACCCAGTACTTC. Its protein product is CASSQDESGGRETQYF.

This sequence joins TRBV27 and TRBJ2-7; D possibly matches TRBD1 or TRBD2 (5 bases each). Per germline, CDR1 MNHEY and CDR2 SMNVEV (reference sequence). Deletions cut 6 bases from V and 2 bases from J, with 14 bases between. The CDR3 totals 14 residues. This CDR3 reads CASRPRDGTYEQYF. The CDR3 bases are TGTGCCAGCAGGCCCCGGGACGGTACCTACGAGCAGTACTTC.

V gene TRBV6-1 combines with J gene TRBJ1-1; a possible D gene is TRBD1 (5 bases). The CDR3 covers 17 residues. V shed 2 bases and J shed 4 bases, with 20 bases lying between them. Germline V gene lookup returns CDR1 MNHNS and CDR2 SASEGT. The CDR3 region is CASSESPLEGRVTEAFF. The CDR3 DNA reads TGTGCCAGCAGTGAATCCCCCCTAGAGGGGCGGGTCACTGAAGCTTTCTTT.

The chain combines TRBV7-9 with TRBJ2-3, with TRBD1 matching 9 bases. The CDR3 runs to 16 residues. The J segment lost 0 bases and the V segment lost 5 bases, leaving 6 bases of the junction unmatched. From germline, CDR1 is SEHNR and CDR2 FQNEAQ (reference sequence). The CDR3 DNA reads TGTGCCAGCAGCCAATACAGGGGGCTCAGCACAGATACGCAGTATTTT. Protein product: CASSQYRGLSTDTQYF.

The V gene is TRBV6-1, the J gene TRBJ1-5; tentative D call: TRBD1 (5 bases). The CDR3 covers 17 residues. Between the trimmed V and J ends, which lost 4 bases and 0 bases, there was a span of 16 bases. Germline V gene lookup returns CDR1 MNHNS and CDR2 SASEGT. The CDR3 region is CASSVPPRQFSNQPQHF. The CDR3 region has the DNA TGTGCCAGCAGTGTCCCCCCGCGACAGTTTAGCAATCAGCCCCAGCATTTT.

This chain uses TRBV9 with TRBJ1-2, with TRBD1 as a possible D gene (5 bases). This CDR3 region has 13 residues. Germline values: CDR1 SGDLS, CDR2 YYNGEE. The V gene lost 3 bases and the J gene lost 8 bases, with 14 bases spanning the gap. CDR3 sequence (DNA): TGTGCCAGCAGCGCCCGGGACTTCTCGGGCTACACCTTC. It codes for CASSARDFSGYTF.

This chain joins TRBV7-9 and TRBJ2-3; no clear D. The CDR3 is 15 residues long. The germline V gene encodes CDR1 SEHNR and CDR2 FQNEAQ (reference sequence). V dropped 4 bases and J dropped 6 bases, with 17 bases sitting between them. The CDR3 sequence: CASSSRVYPRDTQYF. The CDR3 DNA sequence: TGTGCCAGCAGCTCCCGGGTCTACCCTAGGGATACGCAGTATTTT.

The chain is built from TRBV7-7 and TRBJ2-1, with D uncertain. This CDR3 spans 15 amino acids. Germline values: CDR1 SSHAT, CDR2 FNYEAQ (reference sequence). V shed 2 bases and J shed 2 bases, with 10 bases lying between them. The CDR3: CASSLLESPYNEQFF. CDR3 in DNA: TGTGCCAGCAGCTTATTAGAATCTCCCTACAATGAGCAGTTCTTC.